These 27 T cell receptor beta chains came from one sample sequenced in a study of blood T cell repertoires in COVID-19. Data came from immunoSEQ multiplex PCR; TCRdb stores just in-frame clones and leaves some out. The repertoire holds 190,000 or so clones, with approximately 87% as singletons. Source material: peripheral blood. The receptors shown here come from a man between 60 and 70 years old who had recovered from COVID-19.

The V gene is TRBV28, the J gene TRBJ1-5; D is unclear. V dropped 6 bases and J dropped 3 bases, with 12 bases sitting between them. Germline V gene sequence: CDR1 MDHEN, CDR2 SYDVKM. This CDR3 contains 14 residues. CDR3: CASSPRRVNQPQHF. In DNA form, the CDR3 reads TGTGCCAGCAGCCCCCGGAGAGTCAATCAGCCCCAGCATTTT.

The chain has TRBV19 and TRBJ2-3, with TRBD2 identical over 15 bases. The V gene end was trimmed by 1 base and the J gene end by 4 bases; junction bases not matched to a gene: 3. Germline V gene data show CDR1 as LNHDA and CDR2 as SQIVND (reference sequence). CDR3 length equals 17 residues. The CDR3 loop is CASSIGRTSGRADTQYF. The CDR3 DNA is TGTGCCAGTAGTATAGGTCGGACTAGCGGGAGGGCAGATACGCAGTATTTT.

The genes are TRBV4-3 and TRBJ2-3, with D unresolved. Germline CDR1 and CDR2: LGHNA and YSLEER. The CDR3 is made up of 16 amino acids. Trimming cost V 1 base and J 0 bases, with 11 bases left between them. The CDR3 DNA sequence: TGCGCCAGCAGCCAAGGCGTGTCCACTAGCACAGATACGCAGTATTTT. Translated: CASSQGVSTSTDTQYF.

The chain has TRBV6-5 and TRBJ1-4; D uncertain. Trimming stripped 5 bases from V and 4 bases from J, with 11 bases between. Germline V lookup: CDR1 MNHEY, CDR2 SVGAGI. This CDR3 is 14 amino acids long. DNA for the CDR3: TGTGCCAGCAGTCCCGAGGCATTTAATGAAAAACTGTTTTTT. Its protein product is CASSPEAFNEKLFF.

The CDR3 reads CASTGTGFPGPQHF. The CDR3 coding sequence is TGTGCCAGCACCGGGACAGGGTTCCCTGGGCCCCAGCATTTT. The rearrangement joins TRBV27 to TRBJ1-5; 9 nucleotides line up with TRBD1. CDR1 MNHEY and CDR2 SMNVEV come from the germline V gene (reference sequence). The CDR3 has 14 residues. The V segment lost 7 bases and the J segment 9 bases; nucleotides outside the gene matches: 10.

The chain is built from TRBV9 and TRBJ1-1; D might be TRBD1 (6 bases). Germline V gene data show CDR1 as SGDLS and CDR2 as YYNGEE. Trimming left V 4 bases short and J 6 bases short, with 22 bases between. This CDR3 contains 16 residues. DNA of the CDR3: TGTGCCAGCAGCCCTAGGGACACGGCTCTCTCCCCTGAAGCTTTCTTT. Translation: CASSPRDTALSPEAFF.

Written as DNA, the CDR3 is TGTGCTAGTGGTTCCCAGACAGGGATGCGTTCACCCCTCCACTTT. Amino acids: CASGSQTGMRSPLHF. This chain connects TRBV12-5 to TRBJ1-6; TRBD1 matches at 7 bases. CDR1 and CDR2 from the germline V gene are LGHNT and FRNRAP. The CDR3 loop spans 15 amino acids. V lost 4 bases, J lost 9 bases, and 9 bases stayed unmatched.

The chain combines TRBV14 with TRBJ1-1; 7 positions match TRBD1. Germline loops: CDR1 SGHDN, CDR2 FVKESK. After removal of 4 bases from V and 10 bases from J, the junction contained 15 bases not matched to a gene. This CDR3 is 15 amino acids long. CDR3 sequence (DNA): TGTGCCAGCAGCCGACAGGGAGTACCCCTAGTGGGAGCTTTCTTT. Translating gives CASSRQGVPLVGAFF.

This clone was seen only a few times. The V call is TRBV18, the J call TRBJ2-7, with D possibly being TRBD1 (5 bases). The CDR3 runs to 16 residues. Trimming pared 3 bases from V and 6 bases from J, leaving 21 bases between. Germline CDR1 and CDR2: KGHSH and LQKENI. The CDR3, as DNA: TGTGCCAGCTCACCGTCAACCAGAAACAGGTTCGGCGAGCAGTACTTC. This sequence encodes CASSPSTRNRFGEQYF.

The rearrangement joins TRBV7-2 to TRBJ1-2; the D is unclear. V lost 1 base, J lost 2 bases, and 5 bases lay in between. This CDR3 has 13 residues. Per germline, CDR1 SGHTA and CDR2 FQGNSA. CDR3 in DNA: TGTGCCAGCAGCTTAGGAGGGAACTATGGCTACACCTTC. This gives the protein CASSLGGNYGYTF.

V gene TRBV5-1 combines with J gene TRBJ1-1; maybe TRBD1 (5 bases). V lost 5 bases, J lost 1 base, and 12 bases lay in between. This CDR3 is 14 amino acids long. Germline CDR1 SGHRS, CDR2 YFSETQ. Here the CDR3 DNA reads TGCGCCAGCAGGCGGGGGTCCGAGAACACTGAAGCTTTCTTT. Amino acids: CASRRGSENTEAFF. The full variable domain, its missing parts supplied by reference TRBV5-1 and TRBJ1-1, is KAGVTQTPRYLIKTRGQQVTLSCSPISGHRSVSWYQQTPGQGLQFLFEYFSETQRNKGNFPGRFSGRQFSNSRSEMNVSTLELGDSALYLCASRRGSENTEAFFGQGTRLTVV.

The chain couples TRBV5-1 to TRBJ2-3, with 9 bases that match TRBD2. CDR3 length equals 16 residues. Germline V lookup: CDR1 SGHRS, CDR2 YFSETQ. The junction had 6 bases not matched to a gene; V was cut back by 4 bases and J by 0 bases. The DNA of the CDR3 is TGCGCCAGCAGCCCGAATGGACTAGCGAGCACAGATACGCAGTATTTT. Protein product: CASSPNGLASTDTQYF.

The rearrangement uses TRBV2 and TRBJ1-1, with 7 bases identical to TRBD1. This CDR3 is 14 amino acids long. J was trimmed by 1 base and V by 4 bases; bases with no gene match: 3. Germline lookup yields CDR1 SNHLY and CDR2 FYNNEI. The CDR3 DNA sequence: TGTGCCAGCAGTGGGGGACAGCGGAACACTGAAGCTTTCTTT. This sequence encodes CASSGGQRNTEAFF. The complete variable domain, with remaining parts taken from reference TRBV2 and TRBJ1-1, reads EPEVTQTPSHQVTQMGQEVILRCVPISNHLYFYWYRQILGQKVEFLVSFYNNEISEKSEIFDDQFSVERPDGSNFTLKIRSTKLEDSAMYFCASSGGQRNTEAFFGQGTRLTVV.

This chain links TRBV6-5 with TRBJ1-2; D not certain. The V and J ends lost 7 bases and 0 bases respectively, with 9 bases between them. CDR3 length equals 13 residues. Germline CDR1 is MNHEY and CDR2 is SVGAGI. In nucleotides, the CDR3 is TGTGCCAGCAACCCAGTTGCTAACTATGGCTACACCTTC. It yields the protein CASNPVANYGYTF.

J is TRBJ2-2 and V is TRBV7-9, with 7 bases lining up with TRBD2. V lost 0 bases, J lost 5 bases, and 6 bases stayed unmatched. Germline-derived CDR1 and CDR2 are SEHNR and FQNEAQ (reference sequence). The CDR3 spans 16 residues. Here the CDR3 DNA reads TGTGCCAGCAGCTTAGCGGGAGGGCCGAGTACCGGGGAGCTGTTTTTT. Protein sequence: CASSLAGGPSTGELFF. The whole variable domain, filled in from reference TRBV7-9 and TRBJ2-2, reads DTGVSQNPRHKITKRGQNVTFRCDPISEHNRLYWYRQTLGQGPEFLTYFQNEAQLEKSRLLSDRFSAERPKGSFSTLEIQRTEQGDSAMYLCASSLAGGPSTGELFFGEGSRLTVL.

To note about this clone: Other DNA sequences in this sample translate to the same CDR3. The CDR3 sequence: CASSSGGSTDTQYF. DNA for the CDR3: TGTGCCAGCAGCTCGGGCGGGAGCACAGATACGCAGTATTTT. This chain links TRBV28 with TRBJ2-3; D is perhaps TRBD2 (5 bases). CDR1 and CDR2 (germline): MDHEN, SYDVKM. V was clipped by 6 bases and J by 0 bases, with 10 bases between them. This CDR3 spans 14 amino acids.

The chain is built from TRBV10-2 and TRBJ2-6; D gene ambiguous. With 7 bases removed from V and 2 bases from J, the gap between germline ends came to 6 bases. The germline gives CDR1 WSHSY, CDR2 SAAADI. The CDR3 is 13 residues long. CDR3 residues: CASTIAGANVLTF. As DNA, the CDR3 is TGCGCCAGCACTATAGCTGGGGCCAACGTCCTGACTTTC.

This clone was observed a single time. The genes are TRBV5-4 and TRBJ2-1; 13 bases match TRBD2. CDR1 is SGHNT and CDR2 is YYREEE in the germline V gene (reference sequence). V lost 0 bases, J lost 7 bases, and 4 bases stayed unmatched. The CDR3 is made up of 16 amino acids. CDR3 in amino acids: CASSLAGLAGANEQFF. The CDR3 DNA follows: TGTGCCAGCAGCTTGGCAGGACTAGCGGGGGCAAATGAGCAGTTCTTC.

The chain combines TRBV9 with TRBJ2-3, with 7 nucleotides matching TRBD2. The trim removed 5 bases at V and 7 bases at J, leaving 16 bases unmatched. CDR1 is SGDLS, CDR2 YYNGEE, per germline. The CDR3 totals 16 residues. CDR3 amino acids: CASSVDSGRLLNTQYF. The CDR3 nucleotides read TGTGCCAGCAGTGTTGATAGCGGGCGGCTTCTAAATACGCAGTATTTT.

The rearrangement joins TRBV3-1 (or the pseudogene TRBV3-2) to TRBJ1-5; D ambiguous. CDR3 length: 15 residues. Germline V gene lookup returns CDR1 LGHDT and CDR2 YNNKEL (reference sequence). V was shortened by 4 bases and J by 1 base, with 11 bases between the two germline ends. CDR3 protein: CASSPDFLSNQPQHF. The CDR3 DNA reads TGTGCCAGCAGCCCCGACTTCTTAAGCAATCAGCCCCAGCATTTT.

This chain uses TRBV2 with TRBJ1-6, with D unclear. The ends were cut back, 8 bases at V and 7 bases at J, with 12 bases in the middle. This CDR3 spans 13 amino acids. Germline V lookup: CDR1 SNHLY, CDR2 FYNNEI. This CDR3 is CASAPRGNSPLHF. The CDR3 coding sequence is TGTGCCAGCGCTCCGAGAGGGAATTCACCCCTCCACTTT. Looking up the rest from reference TRBV2 and TRBJ1-6 gives the full variable domain: EPEVTQTPSHQVTQMGQEVILRCVPISNHLYFYWYRQILGQKVEFLVSFYNNEISEKSEIFDDQFSVERPDGSNFTLKIRSTKLEDSAMYFCASAPRGNSPLHFGNGTRLTVT.

The CDR3: CASSQDRGAYNEQFF. For the CDR3, the DNA is TGCGCCAGCAGCCAAGATAGGGGCGCCTACAATGAGCAGTTCTTC. J is TRBJ2-1 and V is TRBV4-3; D perhaps matches TRBD1 (5 bases). CDR1 and CDR2 from the germline V gene are LGHNA and YSLEER. Trimming removed 0 bases at V and 2 bases at J, with 8 bases between. The CDR3 spans 15 residues.

The chain links TRBV19 to TRBJ2-1; 7 bases are a match to TRBD2. The junction had 18 bases not matched to a gene; V was cut back by 5 bases and J by 5 bases. This CDR3 has 18 amino acids. CDR1 and CDR2 (germline): LNHDA, SQIVND (reference sequence). The CDR3 DNA reads as TGTGCCAGTAGTTCTGGGACGCCCCGGGACTACTCGGACAATGAGCAGTTCTTC. This gives the protein CASSSGTPRDYSDNEQFF.

The chain combines TRBV3-1 (or the pseudogene TRBV3-2) with TRBJ1-1, with D possibly TRBD1 on 6 matching bases. Looked up from germline, CDR1 is LGHDT and CDR2 is YNNKEL (reference sequence). There are 15 residues in the CDR3. V was clipped by 4 bases and J by 1 base, with 13 bases between them. CDR3 sequence (DNA): TGTGCCAGCAGCCGCGCAGGGGCCTCGAACACTGAAGCTTTCTTT. This translates into CASSRAGASNTEAFF.

V is TRBV19 and J is TRBJ2-3; 8 positions agree with TRBD2. V gave up 9 bases and J gave up 2 bases; unmatched junction bases: 13. The CDR3 is 16 residues long. The V gene's germline CDR1 is LNHDA and CDR2 SQIVND (reference sequence). The CDR3 loop reads CASNPGGAGYTDTQYF. The CDR3 nucleotides are TGTGCCAGCAACCCCGGGGGGGCCGGCTACACAGATACGCAGTATTTT.

This chain connects TRBV5-1 to TRBJ1-6; D might be TRBD1 (5 bases). The V and J ends lost 5 bases and 7 bases respectively, with 16 bases between them. This CDR3 is 15 amino acids long. Germline-derived CDR1 and CDR2 are SGHRS and YFSETQ. The DNA for the CDR3 is TGCGCCAGCAGACAGGAACCCAGGACCAATTCACCCCTCCACTTT. Amino acids: CASRQEPRTNSPLHF.

The genes are TRBV30 and TRBJ2-1; 8 nucleotides match TRBD2. The ends lost 5 bases at V and 5 bases at J; junction bases unmatched: 14. The CDR3 loop spans 16 amino acids. Germline CDR1 is GTSNPN and CDR2 is SVGIG (reference sequence). Here the CDR3 DNA reads TGTGCCTGGGCAATGAAAGAAGCGGGGGCTAACAATGAGCAGTTCTTC. This encodes CAWAMKEAGANNEQFF.